The 21 T cell receptor beta chains listed next were all sequenced from one sample in a study of cytomegalovirus exposure and HLA in healthy donors. In the PCR, 60 Vbeta and 13 Jbeta primers were used. Assay used: immunoSEQ multiplex PCR; TCRdb lists only in-frame clones, some missing. This table holds 65,000 to 90,000 clones, around 80% found once. The sequencing input was PBMCs. These receptors were obtained from a man aged 18-30 years in good health and CMV-seronegative.

Regarding this clone: One junction end disagrees with the germline gene, perhaps due to a read error. This rearrangement joins TRBV4-1 to TRBJ1-6; 7 nucleotides match TRBD1. The CDR3 sequence is 13 residues long. CDR1 MGHRA and CDR2 YSYEKL come from the germline V gene. CDR3 protein: CASSQDRKGAHDF. CDR3 in DNA: TGCGCCAGCAGCCAAGATCGTAAGGGGGCCCACGACTTT.

The chain couples TRBV14 to TRBJ1-2, with D possibly being TRBD1 (6 bases). The CDR3 totals 19 residues. Germline V gene data show CDR1 as SGHDN and CDR2 as FVKESK. The V end lost 0 bases, the J end lost 4 bases, and 24 bases lay between the germline ends. The CDR3 region is CASSQDDARGGHGFYGYTF. CDR3 nucleotides: TGTGCCAGCAGCCAAGACGATGCCAGGGGTGGGCATGGGTTCTATGGCTACACCTTC.

The count of this clone is one. The chain carries TRBV6-5 and TRBJ1-1; D remains unclear. CDR1 and CDR2 (germline): MNHEY, SVGAGI. The V and J ends lost 4 bases and 3 bases respectively, with 9 bases between them. The CDR3 is made up of 13 amino acids. CDR3 residues: CASSWTRDTEAFF. The CDR3 bases are TGTGCCAGCAGTTGGACTAGGGACACTGAAGCTTTCTTT.

The V call is TRBV28, the J call TRBJ2-1, with TRBD2 matching 13 bases. CDR1 and CDR2 (germline): MDHEN, SYDVKM. The CDR3 length is 18 residues. The ends lost 4 bases at V and 2 bases at J; junction bases unmatched: 8. The CDR3, as DNA: TGTGCCAGCAGTTCAGGACTAGCGGGAGCTTTCCCCTACAATGAGCAGTTCTTC. Amino acid sequence: CASSSGLAGAFPYNEQFF.

The chain recombines TRBV5-1 with TRBJ2-3; the D is unclear. The CDR3 sequence is 15 residues long. V was pared by 2 bases and J by 6 bases, with 16 bases between. Germline assignment: CDR1 SGHRS and CDR2 YFSETQ. CDR3 DNA sequence: TGCGCCAGCAGCTTCTCGACCCCTCAGGATGATACGCAGTATTTT. Its protein product is CASSFSTPQDDTQYF.

The genes are TRBV2 and TRBJ2-2; D unclear. CDR1 is SNHLY and CDR2 is FYNNEI in the germline V gene. This CDR3 has 16 amino acids. V shed 5 bases and J shed 0 bases, with 13 bases lying between them. CDR3 sequence: CASSSPRSPNTGELFF. In DNA form, the CDR3 reads TGTGCCAGCAGTTCCCCCCGTAGCCCGAACACCGGGGAGCTGTTTTTT.

This chain uses TRBV6-5 with TRBJ1-3; 8 positions agree with TRBD1. The CDR3 is made up of 15 amino acids. In germline, CDR1 is MNHEY, CDR2 SVGAGI. Losses at the gene ends were 4 bases for V and 3 bases for J; bases not matched to a gene: 5. For the CDR3, the DNA is TGTGCCAGCAGTTTGAACAGGGGGGGTGGAAACACCATATATTTT. Translating it yields CASSLNRGGGNTIYF.

The V call is TRBV25-1, the J call TRBJ1-2; 9 nucleotides agree with TRBD1. Trimming cost V 6 bases and J 7 bases; bases outside gene matches: 6. There are 13 residues in the CDR3. Germline V gene lookup returns CDR1 MGHDK and CDR2 SYGVNS. This CDR3 is CASSTGGLGGYTF. The CDR3 DNA sequence: TGTGCCAGCAGCACAGGGGGCCTTGGTGGCTACACCTTC.

The chain employs TRBV10-3 and TRBJ2-3; D gene unclear. Germline V gene data show CDR1 as ENHRY and CDR2 as SYGVKD. The CDR3 covers 12 residues. V was cut by 3 bases and J by 2 bases, with 3 bases left in between. CDR3 residues: CAISDYTDTQYF. In nucleotides, the CDR3 is TGTGCCATCAGTGACTACACAGATACGCAGTATTTT.

The rearrangement joins TRBV6-5 to TRBJ2-2, with D uncertain. The CDR3 length is 13 residues. Germline CDR1 MNHEY, CDR2 SVGAGI. V was shortened by 6 bases and J by 1 base, with 6 bases between the two germline ends. The chain's CDR3 is CASSFLNTGELFF. The CDR3 region has the DNA TGTGCCAGCAGCTTTTTGAACACCGGGGAGCTGTTTTTT.

The rearrangement links TRBV7-9 to TRBJ2-2; weak D call: TRBD1 (5 bases). V dropped 5 bases and J dropped 4 bases, with 8 bases sitting between them. There are 13 residues in the CDR3. Per the germline V gene, CDR1 is SEHNR and CDR2 is FQNEAQ (reference sequence). The CDR3 reads CASSVDSTGELFF. DNA for the CDR3: TGTGCCAGCAGCGTCGACAGCACCGGGGAGCTGTTTTTT.

This chain links TRBV6-5 with TRBJ1-6, with TRBD1 matching 8 bases. The germline V gene has CDR1 MNHEY and CDR2 SVGAGI. The J segment lost 3 bases and the V segment lost 5 bases, leaving 3 bases of the junction unmatched. This CDR3 contains 15 residues. Here the CDR3 reads CASSQDRDYNSPLHF. CDR3 sequence (DNA): TGTGCCAGCAGTCAGGACAGGGACTATAATTCACCCCTCCACTTT.

This chain connects TRBV27 to TRBJ2-7, with a possible D match to TRBD1 (6 bases). The V gene lost 8 bases and the J gene lost 2 bases, with 13 bases spanning the gap. The germline gives CDR1 MNHEY, CDR2 SMNVEV (reference sequence). CDR3 length: 13 residues. The CDR3: CASRPQGPYEQYF. The CDR3 DNA reads TGTGCCAGCCGTCCCCAGGGGCCCTACGAGCAGTACTTC.

This chain joins TRBV7-2 and TRBJ2-1, with D perhaps matching TRBD2 (6 bases). V was trimmed by 1 base and J by 2 bases, leaving 15 bases between them. This CDR3 spans 17 amino acids. Germline assignment: CDR1 SGHTA and CDR2 FQGNSA. In DNA, the CDR3 is TGTGCCAGCAGCTTAGTGGCGTGGCAGCGGGCCTACAATGAGCAGTTCTTC. Translated: CASSLVAWQRAYNEQFF.

This sequence joins TRBV15 and TRBJ2-7; tentative D call: TRBD1 (6 bases). CDR1 LNHNV and CDR2 YYDKDF come from the germline V gene (reference sequence). V was cut by 0 bases and J by 2 bases, with 14 bases left in between. The CDR3 loop spans 16 amino acids. The CDR3 protein is CATSREYPGVPYEQYF. Written as DNA, the CDR3 is TGTGCCACCAGCAGAGAGTATCCAGGGGTACCCTACGAGCAGTACTTC.

The V call is TRBV9, the J call TRBJ1-4, with TRBD1 matching over 8 bases. CDR3 length: 15 amino acids. Germline CDR1 is SGDLS and CDR2 is YYNGEE. V lost 4 bases to trimming and J lost 7 bases; unmatched junction nucleotides: 9. As DNA, the CDR3 is TGTGCCAGCAGCCGGACAGGACAGGGATTTGAAAAACTGTTTTTT. Encoded protein: CASSRTGQGFEKLFF.

The chain combines TRBV5-6 with TRBJ2-7; possibly TRBD2 for D (5 bases). V gave up 2 bases and J gave up 0 bases, with 6 bases separating them. CDR1 and CDR2 from the germline V gene are SGHDT and YYEEEE. CDR3 length: 13 residues. Here the CDR3 reads CASSLRDSYEQYF. In DNA form, the CDR3 reads TGTGCCAGCAGCTTACGGGACTCCTACGAGCAGTACTTC.

The V call is TRBV4-1, the J call TRBJ1-1, with 9 bases lining up with TRBD1. Germline loops: CDR1 MGHRA, CDR2 YSYEKL. The ends lost 3 bases at V and 8 bases at J; junction bases unmatched: 7. The CDR3 has 14 amino acids. The CDR3 is CASSQTTGTGEAFF. The CDR3 region has the DNA TGCGCCAGCAGCCAGACAACCGGGACAGGGGAAGCTTTCTTT.

This chain connects TRBV6-5 to TRBJ1-1; D is perhaps TRBD1 (5 bases). The germline V gene encodes CDR1 MNHEY and CDR2 SVGAGI. This CDR3 has 15 amino acids. V lost 3 bases and J 2 bases, leaving 13 bases between the germline ends. The CDR3 nucleotides are TGTGCCAGCAGTTATTTTGGGCAGGGAAACACTGAAGCTTTCTTT. Amino acids: CASSYFGQGNTEAFF.

CDR3 DNA sequence: TGTGCCAGCAGCGTCGGGGTTCTGGACACAGATACGCAGTATTTT. Its protein product is CASSVGVLDTDTQYF. V is TRBV7-3 and J is TRBJ2-3; a weak D match, TRBD2 (5 bases). V gave up 5 bases and J gave up 2 bases, with 14 bases separating them. This CDR3 has 15 residues. The germline V gene has CDR1 SGHTA and CDR2 FQGTGA.

The genes are TRBV6-6 and TRBJ1-6; D may be TRBD1 (6 bases). V dropped 8 bases and J dropped 3 bases, with 17 bases sitting between them. This CDR3 comprises 16 residues. Germline assignment: CDR1 MNHNY and CDR2 SVGAGI (reference sequence). The CDR3 DNA is TGTGCCAGCGGAATGGGGGCAACCCGCTATAATTCACCCCTCCACTTT. It specifies CASGMGATRYNSPLHF.